Shown below are 15 T cell receptor beta chains from a single sample sequenced in a study of tumor-infiltrating lymphocytes in oesophageal squamous cell carcinoma. TCRdb reanalysed the PCR reads using MiXCR and keeps one entry per CDR3 protein. Counted here are about 14,000 distinct CDR3 sequences, roughly half occurring once; the ten biggest clones make up over 30%. The specimen sequenced was esophageal tumor tissue. These receptors were collected from a male donor with esophageal squamous cell carcinoma.

This clonotype was counted ten times or more. No conserved phenylalanine or tryptophan is present at the end of the CDR3, so a read error is the likely explanation. The DNA is left out, because the CDR3 cannot be placed on it with certainty; the CDR3 is given as TCRdb lists it. J is TRBJ2-6 and V is TRBV7-8; the table's D call, TRBD1, has no DNA check behind it. Germline lookup yields CDR1 SGHVS and CDR2 FQNEAQ. The CDR3 extends over 8 residues, inclusive of both ends. The chain's CDR3 is CASSLSGG.

This rearrangement joins TRBV11-2 to TRBJ2-2; unclear D gene. CDR1 is SGHAT and CDR2 is FQNNGV in the germline V gene. The CDR3 loop spans 15 amino acids. Trimming pared 3 bases from V and 4 bases from J, leaving 12 bases between. This CDR3 reads CASSFTQVLTGELFF. The CDR3 nucleotides read TGTGCCAGCAGCTTTACCCAGGTCCTCACCGGGGAGCTGTTTTTT.

This clonotype came up a few times. The gene calls are TRBV5-1 and TRBJ1-3, with D unresolved. Germline CDR1 SGHRS, CDR2 YFSETQ. This CDR3 region has 15 residues. Deletions cut 1 base from V and 0 bases from J, with 8 bases between. The CDR3 region has the DNA TGCGCCAGCAGCTTGTACGGAGACTCTGGAAACACCATATATTTT. Residues: CASSLYGDSGNTIYF. Variable domain in full (rest from reference TRBV5-1 and TRBJ1-3): KAGVTQTPRYLIKTRGQQVTLSCSPISGHRSVSWYQQTPGQGLQFLFEYFSETQRNKGNFPGRFSGRQFSNSRSEMNVSTLELGDSALYLCASSLYGDSGNTIYFGEGSWLTVV.

There are many counts of this clonotype. This chain links TRBV4-1 with TRBJ1-2; 7 bases match TRBD1. This CDR3 has 14 amino acids. CDR1 MGHRA and CDR2 YSYEKL come from the germline V gene. V trimming: 3 bases; J trimming: 4 bases; junction bases outside the gene matches: 5. The CDR3 coding sequence is TGCGCCAGCAGCCAGATGACAGGGTTCTATGGCTACACCTTC. It codes for CASSQMTGFYGYTF.

This clonotype counts as medium-sized. This chain joins TRBV6-1 and TRBJ1-1; 7 bases agree with TRBD1. CDR1 is MNHNS, CDR2 SASEGT, per germline. CDR3 length equals 15 residues. J gave up 5 bases and V 6 bases, and 12 bases lay outside the gene matches. In DNA form, the CDR3 reads TGTGCCAGCAGCCCGGGGGAGGGGGCGTGGACTGAAGCTTTCTTT. This sequence encodes CASSPGEGAWTEAFF.

In the case of this clonotype: Because the CDR3 is missing its conserved closing phenylalanine or tryptophan, this is likely a read error. The DNA is left out, because the CDR3 cannot be placed on it with certainty; the CDR3 is given as TCRdb lists it. The chain combines TRBV7-8 with TRBJ2-7; the D call in the table, TRBD2, was not verified against the DNA. The CDR3 adds up to 16 amino acids, both ends counted. Germline V gene lookup returns CDR1 SGHVS and CDR2 FQNEAQ. This CDR3 reads CASSLELGRSGYTFGS.

In DNA, the CDR3 is TGTGCCAGCAGCCGCTTAGCGGGGGGAAACACAGATACGCAGTATTTT. Encoded protein: CASSRLAGGNTDTQYF. The V call is TRBV7-2, the J call TRBJ2-3, with 10 bases aligning to TRBD2. V lost 5 bases and J lost 2; bases outside the gene matches: 7. The CDR3 spans 16 residues. Germline CDR1 and CDR2: SGHTA and FQGNSA.

This clonotype has just a few counts. The conserved phenylalanine or tryptophan normally closing the CDR3 is absent here, so this likely arose from a read error. Because the CDR3's place on the DNA is in doubt, the DNA is left out and the CDR3 is given as listed by TCRdb. CDR3 amino acids: CASRGRSAGEREQFFGP. The rearrangement links TRBV28 to TRBJ2-3; the table's TRBD1 call for D was not verified on the DNA. CDR1 is MDHEN, CDR2 SYDVKM, per germline. Including both end residues, the CDR3 is 17 amino acids long.

This clonotype is medium-sized in the sample. J is TRBJ2-3 and V is TRBV6-1, with 8 nucleotides matching TRBD1. There are 15 residues in the CDR3. J gave up 0 bases and V 5 bases, and 4 bases lay outside the gene matches. Germline lookup yields CDR1 MNHNS and CDR2 SASEGT. CDR3 residues: CASSRQGRSTDTQYF. The CDR3 coding sequence is TGTGCCAGCAGTAGACAGGGGCGAAGCACAGATACGCAGTATTTT.

This clonotype was observed a few times. The CDR3 loop is CASSKWQGTSSYNEQFF. In DNA, the CDR3 is TGTGCCAGCAGCAAATGGCAGGGGACAAGCTCCTACAATGAGCAGTTCTTC. The V call is TRBV7-2, the J call TRBJ2-7; tentatively, D is TRBD1 (6 bases). TRBJ2-1 matches the DNA end more closely, so the J call is doubtful. Per the germline V gene, CDR1 is SGHTA and CDR2 is FQGNSA. The CDR3 consists of 17 residues.

V and J are TRBV7-6 and TRBJ2-5; 8 nucleotides match TRBD1. Germline CDR1 SGHVS, CDR2 FNYEAQ. The trim removed 5 bases at V and 6 bases at J, leaving 8 bases unmatched. The CDR3 covers 14 residues. The CDR3 loop reads CASSPDRGQKTQYF. CDR3 nucleotide sequence: TGTGCCAGCAGCCCCGACAGGGGTCAAAAGACCCAGTACTTC. The variable domain in full, with the rest retrieved from reference TRBV7-6 and TRBJ2-5, is GAGVSQSPRYKVTKRGQDVALRCDPISGHVSLYWYRQALGQGPEFLTYFNYEAQQDKSGLPNDRFSAERPEGSISTLTIQRTEQRDSAMYRCASSPDRGQKTQYFGPGTRLLVL.

With respect to this clonotype: A much larger clone sits a single nucleotide away, making a read error possible. The chain carries TRBV19 and TRBJ2-1, with 10 positions matching TRBD2. Per the germline V gene, CDR1 is LNHDA and CDR2 is SQIVND (reference sequence). The CDR3 loop spans 15 amino acids. J lost 10 bases, V lost 3 bases, and 9 bases had no gene match. CDR3 protein: CASSIKAGGPQEQFF. The CDR3 DNA is TGTGCCAGTAGTATCAAAGCGGGAGGGCCGCAAGAGCAGTTCTTC.

This clonotype ranks as large (0.1 to 1%). The chain couples TRBV7-8 to TRBJ2-7; the match to TRBD1 covers 8 bases. Germline CDR1 and CDR2: SGHVS and FQNEAQ. With V trimmed by 6 bases and J by 7 bases, 8 bases remained unmatched. The CDR3 has 13 amino acids. As DNA, the CDR3 is TGTGCCAGCAGTTCGGACAGGGACGGTGAGCAGTACTTC. Protein: CASSSDRDGEQYF.

This clonotype has more than one count but fewer than ten. V and J are TRBV7-8 and TRBJ2-1; 8 bases are shared with TRBD2. The CDR3 is 16 residues long. V lost 0 bases, J lost 1 base, and 2 bases stayed unmatched. Germline assignment: CDR1 SGHVS and CDR2 FQNEAQ. The DNA for the CDR3 is TGTGCCAGCAGCTTAGCGAGCGGGAGATCCTACAATGAGCAGTTCTTC. Protein product: CASSLASGRSYNEQFF.

The J gene is TRBJ2-7, the V gene TRBV6-1; no reliable D call. The CDR3 sequence is 14 residues long. Trimming stripped 0 bases from V and 7 bases from J, with 13 bases between. The V gene's germline CDR1 is MNHNS and CDR2 SASEGT. The CDR3 nucleotides are TGTGCCAGCAGTGAAGCGGCCGATATGGGTGAGCAGTACTTC. Residues: CASSEAADMGEQYF.